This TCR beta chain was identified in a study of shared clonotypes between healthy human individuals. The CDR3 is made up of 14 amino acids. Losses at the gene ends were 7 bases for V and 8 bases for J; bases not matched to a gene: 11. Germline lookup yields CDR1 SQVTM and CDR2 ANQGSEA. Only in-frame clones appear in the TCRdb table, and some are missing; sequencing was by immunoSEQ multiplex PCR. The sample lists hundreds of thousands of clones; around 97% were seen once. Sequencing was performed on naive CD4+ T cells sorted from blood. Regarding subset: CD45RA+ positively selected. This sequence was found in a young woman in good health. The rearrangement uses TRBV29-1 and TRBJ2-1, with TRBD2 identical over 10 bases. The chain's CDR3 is CSGTGAGGLHEQFF. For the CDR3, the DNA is TGCAGCGGAACAGGAGCGGGAGGGCTCCATGAGCAGTTCTTC.